This T cell receptor (beta chain) derives from a study of cytomegalovirus exposure and HLA in healthy donors. Germline V gene data show CDR1 as SGHTA and CDR2 as FQGNSA. With V trimmed by 6 bases and J by 8 bases, 4 bases remained unmatched. The CDR3 length is 14 residues. PCR primers comprised 60 Vbeta and 13 Jbeta primers. The repertoire was sequenced with immunoSEQ multiplex PCR; TCRdb's copy has only in-frame clones and lacks some. The profile shows 150,000 to 160,000 clones, 74% of them singletons. Sequenced: PBMCs. V usage is TRBV7-2 and J usage is TRBJ2-1; the match to TRBD2 covers 13 bases. This clonotype was obtained from a man aged 25 to 40 in good health and CMV-seronegative. CDR3 residues: CASRLAGGLDEQFF. The CDR3 DNA reads as TGTGCCAGCAGACTAGCGGGGGGGCTCGATGAGCAGTTCTTC.